The clone carrying this TCR beta chain occurred once. From germline, CDR1 is SQVTM and CDR2 ANQGSEA. There are 14 residues in the CDR3. V was clipped by 3 bases and J by 7 bases; unmatched bases: 10. This sample is drawn from a study of T cell responses to AZD1222 COVID-19 vaccine. Libraries were prepared by immunoSEQ multiplex PCR; TCRdb keeps only in-frame clonotypes and omits some of them. The table has around 140,000 clones, over 75% seen once. The sequence derives from an adult in good health. Material: peripheral blood, obtained on day 0 of AZD1222 vaccination. This chain joins TRBV29-1 and TRBJ2-7; 9 positions match TRBD1. This CDR3 reads CSVDPGTGKQEQYF. The CDR3 nucleotides read TGCAGCGTTGATCCCGGGACAGGGAAACAAGAGCAGTACTTC.